This T cell receptor (beta chain) was observed in a study of glioma-infiltrating T cells. Study details: Presurgical dexamethasone in glioma patients lasted six or fewer days.

TCR alpha and beta CDR3 regions were amplified from RNA using iRepertoire nested multiplex PCR. For one-step reverse transcription and amplification, about 85-400 ng of tissue mRNA or PBMC total RNA was used. TCRdb re-called the multiplex PCR reads with MiXCR, one entry per CDR3 protein. Of more than 300,000 distinct CDR3 sequences in the sample, about two fifths were seen once. Comment on this clonotype: Its antigen is currently unknown. The conserved final phenylalanine or tryptophan is absent from the CDR3, which likely points to a read error. The DNA is omitted, as the CDR3 cannot be located on it reliably, and the CDR3 follows TCRdb's listing.

With termini counted, the CDR3 has 16 amino acids. Germline-derived CDR1 and CDR2 are LGHNA and YNFKEQ. General study points: Shared blood CDR3 signature motifs marked patients with low tissue-blood divergence.

The J gene is TRBJ2-3, the V gene TRBV4-2; the table names TRBD2, a call not compared with the DNA. The sequence was collected from a human donor with low-grade glioma or glioblastoma, undergoing nonglioma brain surgery, or in good health (not recorded which). The sample consisted of glioma tissue, nonneoplastic brain tissue, or PBMCs (not recorded which). The CDR3 loop reads CASSQATSGSADTHYL.